A single sample gave rise to the 10 T cell receptor beta chains below, sequenced in a study of T cells expressing NK-cell markers. For each CDR3 protein, TCRdb gives one entry from its re-call of the 5' RACE reads, without DNA. This table lists about 160,000 distinct CDR3 sequences. What was sequenced was blood T cells: a sorted CD56 or NKG2C T cell subset, CD4+ or CD8+ T cells, or bulk PBMC T cells (not recorded which). The receptors come from a woman between 18 and 70 years old in good health.

V gene TRBV4-2 combines with J gene TRBJ2-3; without DNA, the TCRdb call of TRBD2 cannot be checked. CDR3 length: 17 amino acids. The germline gives CDR1 LGHNA, CDR2 YNFKEQ. The chain's CDR3 is CASSQEASAGGIDTQYF.

This chain links TRBV10-3 with TRBJ2-1; there is no DNA to check the TCRdb D call of TRBD2. CDR3 size: 17 residues. CDR1 and CDR2 (germline): ENHRY, SYGVKD. The CDR3 spells CAISESRGLADNNEQFF.

The chain carries TRBV7-3 and TRBJ2-7; the D call from TCRdb, TRBD2, cannot be confirmed without DNA. Germline V gene sequence: CDR1 SGHTA, CDR2 FQGTGA. CDR3 length: 16 amino acids. The CDR3 reads CASSFLAGGNSYEQYF.

This chain links TRBV4-1 with TRBJ2-1; TCRdb reports TRBD1, a call that lacks DNA to check it against. CDR1 is MGHRA and CDR2 is YSYEKL in the germline V gene. This CDR3 has 14 residues. CDR3 amino acids: CASSQDFRVDEQFF.

The rearrangement joins TRBV9 to TRBJ1-1. In germline, CDR1 is SGDLS, CDR2 YYNGEE. This CDR3 is built from 14 residues. This CDR3 is CASSVVVGDTEAFF.

The genes are TRBV10-3 and TRBJ1-2; the TRBD1 assignment by TCRdb is unverifiable without DNA. This CDR3 comprises 13 residues. Germline CDR1 reads ENHRY; CDR2 reads SYGVKD. CDR3 residues: CAIMRTAAYGYTF.

V gene TRBV27 combines with J gene TRBJ1-2; with no DNA, the TCRdb D assignment of TRBD1 cannot be verified. This CDR3 is built from 18 residues. Germline CDR1 is MNHEY and CDR2 is SMNVEV (reference sequence). The CDR3 protein is CASSLLGTGNSLIYGYTF.

The V and J genes are TRBV12-3 or TRBV12-4 and TRBJ2-7; the TCRdb call, TRBD2, lacks DNA for checking. The CDR3 runs 14 residues. CDR3 residues: CASSKTGPLYEQYF.

The chain joins TRBV20-1 to TRBJ2-3; checking the TCRdb D call of TRBD2 is not possible without DNA. The CDR3 is 13 residues long. Germline CDR1 reads DFQATT; CDR2 reads SNEGSKA (reference sequence). The CDR3 sequence: CSASGVAGDTQYF.

The chain joins TRBV5-1 to TRBJ2-3. The CDR3 totals 14 residues. Germline V CDR1 and CDR2: SGHRS, YFSETQ. This CDR3 is CASSHYVLGDTQYF.